This T cell receptor beta chain appears in the sequencing data of a study of blood T cell repertoires in COVID-19. Study overall: Material from acute and convalescent COVID-19 was sourced from the United States, Italy and Spain. PBMCs, B-cell-depleted T cells, or T cells provided the cDNA or gDNA that made up the material.

Germline values: CDR1 ENHRY, CDR2 SYGVKD. V shed 8 bases and J shed 5 bases, with 15 bases lying between them. This CDR3 is built from 13 residues. Per the study methods: Amplified reference gene primers provided the basis for estimating nucleated cell counts. Generated by immunoSEQ multiplex PCR, the TCRdb table keeps only in-frame clones and is missing some. The DNA was the basis for D and trimming; V, J and clone size are from that table. The data contain roughly 260,000 clones, roughly 86% of them singletons. Sequenced material: peripheral blood. The chain joins TRBV10-3 to TRBJ1-1; TRBD1 is a possible D gene (6 bases). This TCR came from a middle-aged man who had recovered from COVID-19. Here the CDR3 DNA reads TGTGCCATCGTTAGGGCCCAGGGGACTGAAGCTTTCTTT. Protein product: CAIVRAQGTEAFF.